This T cell receptor (beta chain) is from a study of T cells in Graves' hyperthyroidism and ophthalmopathy. This CDR3 region has 11 residues. The V gene lost 5 bases and the J gene lost 4 bases, with 6 bases spanning the gap. It was RNA transcripts that yielded the amplified TCR beta CDR3 regions. HTBI primers were used for first-round RT-PCR of the TCR CDR3. TCRdb processed the multiplex PCR reads anew with MiXCR; each CDR3 protein has one entry. The repertoire includes nearly 600,000 distinct CDR3 sequences, over 12% of them detected once, and roughly 6.9% sits in the top ten. This clonotype was seen many times. Under 3 months was the duration of disease in ophthalmopathy patients, who also had a Clinical Activity Score of at least 3 and a NOSPECS grade of at least 4. From 10 ml of fresh peripheral blood, PBMCs were isolated.

This clonotype was sampled from a woman aged 18-35 years with Graves' ophthalmopathy. The specimen sequenced was blood. V usage is TRBV12-3 or TRBV12-4 and J usage is TRBJ2-7, with D possibly being TRBD2 (5 bases). The CDR3 is CASSRRYEQYF. CDR3 in DNA: TGTGCCAGCAGTCGGAGGTACGAGCAGTACTTC.